Following are 15 T cell receptor beta chains from one sample sequenced in a study of post-analysis software for immune sequencing data. General observations from the study: Four to six TRBV segments were more frequent in patients than controls; TRBV5-6, TRBV5-1 and TRBV20-1 belonged to this group.

Unique molecular identifiers tagged the TCR beta cDNA libraries. TCRdb analysed the PCR reads with MiXCR anew, one entry per CDR3 protein. The sample contains approximately 460,000 distinct CDR3 sequences, roughly 45% of which appear only once. For these receptors, no antigen is known. Source material: blood. The receptor source for this set is a girl aged 5-17 years with multiple sclerosis.

V is TRBV5-1 and J is TRBJ2-3; D is uncertain. The CDR3 totals 17 residues. The germline V and J ends were trimmed by 0 bases and 0 bases, with 14 bases remaining between them. Per germline, CDR1 SGHRS and CDR2 YFSETQ. The CDR3 DNA reads TGCGCCAGCAGCTTGGATTCGGCGGAAGCGAGCACAGATACGCAGTATTTT. It encodes CASSLDSAEASTDTQYF. The variable domain in full, with the rest retrieved from reference TRBV5-1 and TRBJ2-3, is KAGVTQTPRYLIKTRGQQVTLSCSPISGHRSVSWYQQTPGQGLQFLFEYFSETQRNKGNFPGRFSGRQFSNSRSEMNVSTLELGDSALYLCASSLDSAEASTDTQYFGPGTRLTVL.

This clonotype occurred a few times. The CDR3 coding sequence is TGCAGCGTTGGAGAAGTCGGGGATACGCAGTATTTT. Translating gives CSVGEVGDTQYF. The gene calls are TRBV29-1 and TRBJ2-3, with no clear D. This CDR3 contains 12 residues. Trimming took off 4 bases at V and 6 bases at J, with 11 bases between the two ends. The germline gives CDR1 SQVTM, CDR2 ANQGSEA.

CDR3 residues: CSASPTGTYEQYF. The CDR3 DNA sequence: TGCAGTGCTAGTCCGACAGGGACCTACGAGCAGTACTTC. This chain joins TRBV20-1 and TRBJ2-4, with TRBD1 identical over 7 bases. Gene TRBJ2-7 matches the end of the DNA better, so the J call may be wrong. CDR3 length: 13 residues. In germline, CDR1 is DFQATT, CDR2 SNEGSKA (reference sequence).

This chain links TRBV6-6 with TRBJ1-5; 7 bases map to TRBD1. Germline CDR1 and CDR2: MNHNY and SVGAGI (reference sequence). The CDR3 has 15 amino acids. The J segment lost 0 bases and the V segment lost 5 bases, leaving 4 bases of the junction unmatched. CDR3 coding DNA: TGTGCCAGCAGTCCGGACAGGTTTAGCAATCAGCCCCAGCATTTT. Protein sequence: CASSPDRFSNQPQHF.

This clonotype has only a few counts. The chain employs TRBV6-6 and TRBJ2-7; the D is unclear. The ends were cut back, 4 bases at V and 4 bases at J, with 8 bases in the middle. The CDR3 is 12 residues long. Germline V lookup: CDR1 MNHNY, CDR2 SVGAGI (reference sequence). The CDR3 loop is CASSSSRYEQYF. The CDR3 coding sequence is TGTGCCAGCAGTTCCTCTAGGTACGAGCAGTACTTC.

V is TRBV5-1 and J is TRBJ2-1; 7 bases match TRBD2. The CDR3 totals 13 residues. Germline-derived CDR1 and CDR2 are SGHRS and YFSETQ. The V gene end was trimmed by 2 bases and the J gene end by 6 bases; junction bases not matched to a gene: 2. The CDR3 DNA follows: TGCGCCAGCAGCTTCTCTAGCGGCAATGAGCAGTTCTTC. This gives the protein CASSFSSGNEQFF.

This CDR3 is CASNPGTGATDTQYF. The CDR3 DNA reads TGTGCCAGTAACCCCGGGACAGGGGCCACAGATACGCAGTATTTT. This chain uses TRBV19 with TRBJ2-3; 10 nucleotides align to TRBD1. This CDR3 comprises 15 residues. The J segment lost 2 bases and the V segment lost 7 bases, leaving 6 bases of the junction unmatched. Per the germline V gene, CDR1 is LNHDA and CDR2 is SQIVND (reference sequence).

The chain combines TRBV12-3 or TRBV12-4 with TRBJ1-2; D call uncertain. The V gene lost 0 bases and the J gene lost 8 bases, with 16 bases spanning the gap. The CDR3 totals 15 residues. The CDR3 loop is CASSLARDLGVGYTF. The CDR3 DNA reads TGTGCCAGCAGTTTAGCGCGAGATTTGGGTGTAGGCTACACCTTC.

This sequence joins TRBV28 and TRBJ2-7; possibly TRBD1 or TRBD2 for D (5 bases each). Germline CDR1 is MDHEN and CDR2 is SYDVKM. The CDR3 has 16 residues. With 5 bases removed from V and 3 bases from J, the gap between germline ends came to 20 bases. Here the CDR3 reads CASSLGDRRPNYEQYF. CDR3 sequence (DNA): TGTGCCAGCAGTCTGGGGGACCGACGCCCTAACTACGAGCAGTACTTC.

In its sample, this clonotype was seen a few times. The chain is built from TRBV27 and TRBJ2-7; D not resolved. The V end was cut by 9 bases, the J end by 2 bases, with 20 bases between. Germline V gene sequence: CDR1 MNHEY, CDR2 SMNVEV (reference sequence). The CDR3 loop spans 15 amino acids. The CDR3 spells CASIPPPRGPYEQYF. The CDR3 nucleotides read TGTGCCAGTATCCCCCCACCACGAGGCCCCTACGAGCAGTACTTC.

The rearrangement uses TRBV6-5 and TRBJ1-2; the D gene is possibly TRBD1 (5 bases). Trimming removed 4 bases at V and 1 base at J, with 13 bases between. The germline V gene encodes CDR1 MNHEY and CDR2 SVGAGI. The CDR3 has 15 amino acids. The CDR3 region has the DNA TGTGCCAGCAGTTCCCGGGACGGCATTAACTATGGCTACACCTTC. The encoded protein is CASSSRDGINYGYTF.

The CDR3 loop is CASILALSAGEQFF. Written as DNA, the CDR3 is TGTGCCAGCATATTAGCCCTCAGCGCGGGTGAGCAGTTCTTC. The chain has TRBV12-3 or TRBV12-4 and TRBJ2-1, with a weak D call TRBD2 (5 bases). The germline V and J ends were trimmed by 7 bases and 9 bases, with 19 bases remaining between them. This CDR3 is 14 amino acids long.

The chain joins TRBV9 to TRBJ1-1; TRBD1 matches at 7 bases. The CDR3 sequence is 14 residues long. CDR1 is SGDLS and CDR2 is YYNGEE in the germline V gene. V shed 2 bases and J 7 bases; nucleotides not matched to a gene: 8. The CDR3 loop reads CASSVGTASIEAFF. The CDR3 region has the DNA TGTGCCAGCAGCGTCGGGACAGCGAGCATTGAAGCTTTCTTT.

This sequence joins TRBV28 and TRBJ2-7; 11 bases agree with TRBD1. The germline gives CDR1 MDHEN, CDR2 SYDVKM. The ends lost 3 bases at V and 0 bases at J; junction bases unmatched: 1. The CDR3 is made up of 15 amino acids. CDR3 sequence: CASSLDRGHSYEQYF. The CDR3 DNA is TGTGCCAGCAGTTTGGACAGGGGGCACTCCTACGAGCAGTACTTC.

The V and J genes are TRBV4-1 and TRBJ2-1; D might be TRBD2 (6 bases). V lost 3 bases and J 3 bases, leaving 12 bases between the germline ends. Germline assignment: CDR1 MGHRA and CDR2 YSYEKL. The CDR3 has 15 amino acids. CDR3 nucleotide sequence: TGCGCCAGCAGCCAGACCGGGACTTTCTACAATGAGCAGTTCTTC. Translating gives CASSQTGTFYNEQFF.